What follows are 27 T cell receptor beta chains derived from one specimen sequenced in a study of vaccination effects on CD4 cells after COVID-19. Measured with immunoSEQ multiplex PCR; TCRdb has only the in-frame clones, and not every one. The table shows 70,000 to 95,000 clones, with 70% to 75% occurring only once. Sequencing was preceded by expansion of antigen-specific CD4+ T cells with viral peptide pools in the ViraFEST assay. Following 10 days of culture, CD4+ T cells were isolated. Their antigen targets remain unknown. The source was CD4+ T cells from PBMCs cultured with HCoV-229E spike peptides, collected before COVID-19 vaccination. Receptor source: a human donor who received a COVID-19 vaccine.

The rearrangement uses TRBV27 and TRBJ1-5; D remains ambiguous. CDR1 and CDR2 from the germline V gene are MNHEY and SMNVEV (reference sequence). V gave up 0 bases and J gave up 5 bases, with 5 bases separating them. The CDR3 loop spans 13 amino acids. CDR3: CASSLSRYQPQHF. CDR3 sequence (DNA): TGTGCCAGCAGTTTATCAAGATATCAGCCCCAGCATTTT.

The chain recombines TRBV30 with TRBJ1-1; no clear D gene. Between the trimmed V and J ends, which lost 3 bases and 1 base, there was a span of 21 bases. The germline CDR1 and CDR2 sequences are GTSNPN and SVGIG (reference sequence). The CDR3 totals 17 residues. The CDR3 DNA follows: TGTGCCTGGAGCGCGGCCCGGGTCCTACCCCCGAACACTGAAGCTTTCTTT. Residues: CAWSAARVLPPNTEAFF. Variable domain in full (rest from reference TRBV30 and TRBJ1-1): SQTIHQWPATLVQPVGSPLSLECTVEGTSNPNLYWYRQAAGRGLQLLFYSVGIGQISSEVPQNLSASRPQDRQFILSSKKLLLSDSGFYLCAWSAARVLPPNTEAFFGQGTRLTVV.

Written as DNA, the CDR3 is TGTGCCAGCAGCGTTACTTTGTTTTATGGCTACACCTTC. Encoded protein: CASSVTLFYGYTF. V gene TRBV9 combines with J gene TRBJ1-2; D uncertain. Germline CDR1 SGDLS, CDR2 YYNGEE. The V gene lost 2 bases and the J gene lost 5 bases, with 10 bases spanning the gap. CDR3 length: 13 amino acids.

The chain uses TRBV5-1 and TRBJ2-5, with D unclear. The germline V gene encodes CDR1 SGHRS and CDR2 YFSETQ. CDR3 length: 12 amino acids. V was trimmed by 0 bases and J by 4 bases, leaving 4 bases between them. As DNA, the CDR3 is TGCGCCAGCAGCTTGGAGGGAGAGACCCAGTACTTC. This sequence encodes CASSLEGETQYF.

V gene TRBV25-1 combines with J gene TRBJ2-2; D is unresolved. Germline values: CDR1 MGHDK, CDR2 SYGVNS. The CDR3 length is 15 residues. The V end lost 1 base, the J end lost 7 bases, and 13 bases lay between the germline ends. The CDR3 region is CASSEFLGSDGELFF. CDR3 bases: TGTGCCAGCAGTGAATTTCTAGGGTCGGACGGGGAGCTGTTTTTT.

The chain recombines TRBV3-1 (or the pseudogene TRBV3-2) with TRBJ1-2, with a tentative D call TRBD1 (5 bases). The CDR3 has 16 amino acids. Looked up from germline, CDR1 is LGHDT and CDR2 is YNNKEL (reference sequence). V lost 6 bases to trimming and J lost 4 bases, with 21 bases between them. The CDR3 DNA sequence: TGTGCCAGCAGGCCCCATCCATCACAGGAGTTCTATGGCTACACCTTC. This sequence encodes CASRPHPSQEFYGYTF.

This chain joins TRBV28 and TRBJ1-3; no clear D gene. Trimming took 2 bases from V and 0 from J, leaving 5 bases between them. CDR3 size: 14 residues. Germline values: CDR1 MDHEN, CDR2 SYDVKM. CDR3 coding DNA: TGTGCCAGCAGTTTAGTCACCTCTGGAAACACCATATATTTT. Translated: CASSLVTSGNTIYF.

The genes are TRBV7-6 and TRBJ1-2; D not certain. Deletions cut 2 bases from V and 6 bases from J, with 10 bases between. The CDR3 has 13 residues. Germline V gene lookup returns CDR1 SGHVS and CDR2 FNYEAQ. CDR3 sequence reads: CASSLSSGDGYTF. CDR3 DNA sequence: TGTGCCAGCAGCTTATCTTCGGGCGATGGCTACACCTTC.

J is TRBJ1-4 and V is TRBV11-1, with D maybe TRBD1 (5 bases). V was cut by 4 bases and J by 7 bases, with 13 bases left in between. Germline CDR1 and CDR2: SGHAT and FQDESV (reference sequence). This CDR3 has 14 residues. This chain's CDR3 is CASSWDGTSEKLFF. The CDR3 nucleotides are TGTGCCAGCAGCTGGGACGGAACAAGTGAAAAACTGTTTTTT.

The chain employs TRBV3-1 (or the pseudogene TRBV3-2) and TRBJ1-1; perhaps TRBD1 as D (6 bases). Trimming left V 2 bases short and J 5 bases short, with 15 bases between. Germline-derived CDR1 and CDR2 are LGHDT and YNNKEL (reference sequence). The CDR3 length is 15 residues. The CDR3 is CASSQIRGGRTEAFF. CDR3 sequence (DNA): TGTGCCAGCAGCCAAATCAGGGGTGGAAGGACTGAAGCTTTCTTT.

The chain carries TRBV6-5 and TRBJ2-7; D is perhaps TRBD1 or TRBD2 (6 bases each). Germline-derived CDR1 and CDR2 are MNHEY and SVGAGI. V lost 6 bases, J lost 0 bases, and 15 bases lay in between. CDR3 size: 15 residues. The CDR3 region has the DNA TGTGCCAGCAGAGCCACAGGGAGGAGCTCCTACGAGCAGTACGTC. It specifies CASRATGRSSYEQYV.

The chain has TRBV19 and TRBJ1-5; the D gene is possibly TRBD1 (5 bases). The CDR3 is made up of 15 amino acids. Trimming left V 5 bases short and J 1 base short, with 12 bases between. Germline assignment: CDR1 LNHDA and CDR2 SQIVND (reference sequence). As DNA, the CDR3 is TGTGCCAGTAGTTACCAGACAGCCAGCAATCAGCCCCAGCATTTT. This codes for CASSYQTASNQPQHF. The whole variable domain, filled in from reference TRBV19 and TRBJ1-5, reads DGGITQSPKYLFRKEGQNVTLSCEQNLNHDAMYWYRQDPGQGLRLIYYSQIVNDFQKGDIAEGYSVSREKKESFPLTVTSAQKNPTAFYLCASSYQTASNQPQHFGDGTRLSIL.

CDR3 bases: TGTGCCAGCAGCTTGGTGAGGGGGGCTGGGGCCAACGTCCTGACTTTC. Protein product: CASSLVRGAGANVLTF. This chain connects TRBV5-6 to TRBJ2-6, with D perhaps matching TRBD1 or TRBD2 (6 bases each). The CDR3 spans 16 residues. The germline CDR1 and CDR2 sequences are SGHDT and YYEEEE. The V gene lost 0 bases and the J gene lost 2 bases, with 9 bases spanning the gap.

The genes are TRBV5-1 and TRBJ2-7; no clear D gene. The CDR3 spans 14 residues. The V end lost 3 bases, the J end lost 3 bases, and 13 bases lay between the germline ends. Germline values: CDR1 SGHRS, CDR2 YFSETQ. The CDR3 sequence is CASSSNGGDYEQYV. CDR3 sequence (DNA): TGCGCCAGCAGCTCAAATGGCGGCGACTACGAGCAGTACGTC.

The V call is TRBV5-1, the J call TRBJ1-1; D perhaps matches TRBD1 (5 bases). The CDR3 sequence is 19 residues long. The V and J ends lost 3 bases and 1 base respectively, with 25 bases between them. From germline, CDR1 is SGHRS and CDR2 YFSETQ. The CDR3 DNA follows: TGCGCCAGCAGCTACCAAATCCGGGACCCCATCGGGCGGAACACTGAAGCTTTCTTT. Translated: CASSYQIRDPIGRNTEAFF.

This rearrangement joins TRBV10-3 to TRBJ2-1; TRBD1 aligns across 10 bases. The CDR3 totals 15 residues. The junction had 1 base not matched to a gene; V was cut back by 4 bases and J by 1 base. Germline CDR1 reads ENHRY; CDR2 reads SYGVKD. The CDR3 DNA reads TGTGCCATCAGTGGGACAGGGGGTTCCTACAATGAGCAGTTCTTC. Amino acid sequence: CAISGTGGSYNEQFF.

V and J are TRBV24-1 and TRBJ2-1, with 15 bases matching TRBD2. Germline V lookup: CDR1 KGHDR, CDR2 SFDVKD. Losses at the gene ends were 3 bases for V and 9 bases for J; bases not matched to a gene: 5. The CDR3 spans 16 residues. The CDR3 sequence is CATSDRTSGGAGEQFF. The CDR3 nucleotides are TGTGCCACCAGTGATCGGACTAGCGGGGGGGCGGGTGAGCAGTTCTTC.

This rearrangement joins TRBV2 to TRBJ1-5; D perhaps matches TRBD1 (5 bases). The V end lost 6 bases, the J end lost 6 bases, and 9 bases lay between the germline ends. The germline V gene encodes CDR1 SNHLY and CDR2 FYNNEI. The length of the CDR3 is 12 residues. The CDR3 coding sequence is TGTGCCAGCAGCGGGACCTTTCAGCCCCAGCATTTT. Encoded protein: CASSGTFQPQHF.

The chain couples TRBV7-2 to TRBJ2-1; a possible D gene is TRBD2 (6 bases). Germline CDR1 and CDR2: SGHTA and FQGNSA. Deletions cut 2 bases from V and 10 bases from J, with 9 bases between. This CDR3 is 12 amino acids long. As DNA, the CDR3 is TGTGCCAGCAGCTTAATCGCGGGGGAGCAGTTCTTC. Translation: CASSLIAGEQFF. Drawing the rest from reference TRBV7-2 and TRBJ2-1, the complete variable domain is GAGVSQSPSNKVTEKGKDVELRCDPISGHTALYWYRQSLGQGLEFLIYFQGNSAPDKSGLPSDRFSAERTGGSVSTLTIQRTQQEDSAVYLCASSLIAGEQFFGPGTRLTVL.

The CDR3 DNA reads as TGTGCCAGCAGCCAAGGGGTTCCGAGGGGAAACACCATATATTTT. This encodes CASSQGVPRGNTIYF. This sequence joins TRBV14 and TRBJ1-3; D unclear. V was trimmed by 1 base and J by 4 bases, leaving 11 bases between them. This CDR3 has 15 amino acids. Germline V gene data show CDR1 as SGHDN and CDR2 as FVKESK.

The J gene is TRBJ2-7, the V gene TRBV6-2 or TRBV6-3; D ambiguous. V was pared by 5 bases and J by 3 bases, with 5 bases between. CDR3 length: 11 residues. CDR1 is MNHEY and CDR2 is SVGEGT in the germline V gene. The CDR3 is CASSNYYEQYV. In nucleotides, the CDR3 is TGTGCCAGCAGTAACTACTACGAGCAGTACGTC.

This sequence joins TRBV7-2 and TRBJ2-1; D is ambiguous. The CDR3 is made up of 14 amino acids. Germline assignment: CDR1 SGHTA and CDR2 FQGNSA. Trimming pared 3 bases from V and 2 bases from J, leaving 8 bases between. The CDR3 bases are TGTGCCAGCAGCTTCATTCCGGCCTACAATGAGCAGTTCTTC. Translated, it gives CASSFIPAYNEQFF.

The CDR3 spells CASSRRVAGVQETQYF. The CDR3 nucleotides read TGTGCCAGCAGTCGCAGAGTAGCGGGGGTACAAGAGACCCAGTACTTC. The V gene is TRBV6-6, the J gene TRBJ2-5, with 9 bases identical to TRBD2. Germline CDR1 reads MNHNY; CDR2 reads SVGAGI (reference sequence). The CDR3 is 16 residues long. V was clipped by 5 bases and J by 2 bases; unmatched bases: 9.

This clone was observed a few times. CDR3 amino acids: CASSRRDPGNQPQHF. The CDR3 DNA is TGTGCCAGCAGCCGGCGGGACCCAGGCAATCAGCCCCAGCATTTT. The V call is TRBV5-6, the J call TRBJ1-5; D possibly corresponds to TRBD1 (5 bases). The length of the CDR3 is 15 residues. Germline V gives CDR1 SGHDT, CDR2 YYEEEE. Trimming shortened V by 4 bases and J by 2 bases, and 13 bases separated the two germline ends.

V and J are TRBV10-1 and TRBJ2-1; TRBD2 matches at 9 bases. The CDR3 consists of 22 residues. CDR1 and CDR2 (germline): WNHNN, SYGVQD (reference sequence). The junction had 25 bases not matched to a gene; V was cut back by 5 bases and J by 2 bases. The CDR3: CASSQTGLAGSHPIGAYNEQFF. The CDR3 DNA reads TGCGCCAGCAGTCAAACAGGGCTAGCGGGGTCTCACCCCATCGGGGCCTACAATGAGCAGTTCTTC.

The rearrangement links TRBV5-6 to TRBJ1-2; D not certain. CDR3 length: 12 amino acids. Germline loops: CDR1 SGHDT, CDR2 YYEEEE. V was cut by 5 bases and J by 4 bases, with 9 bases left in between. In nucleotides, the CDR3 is TGTGCCAGCAGTTCGGGCCTCTATGGCTACACCTTC. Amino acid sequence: CASSSGLYGYTF.

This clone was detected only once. CDR3 sequence reads: CASSRLGTGQRVEKFF. The CDR3 DNA sequence: TGTGCCAGCAGTAGGCTCGGGACAGGGCAACGGGTTGAAAAGTTCTTC. The chain carries TRBV27 and TRBJ2-1; 9 bases match TRBD1. The CDR3 consists of 16 residues. Germline CDR1 reads MNHEY; CDR2 reads SMNVEV (reference sequence). V was pared by 5 bases and J by 14 bases, with 19 bases of the junction left unmatched.